The 32 T cell receptor beta chains reported below all come from one sample, sequenced in a study of blood T cell repertoires in COVID-19. Measured with immunoSEQ multiplex PCR; TCRdb has only the in-frame clones, and not every one. The sample lists roughly 500,000 clones, roughly 85% seen once, with approximately 3% in the top ten. The sequenced sample was peripheral blood. Source of these receptors: a human donor in a cohort sampled during active COVID-19.

This clone was seen just once. This chain uses TRBV5-6 with TRBJ1-1; 10 nucleotides agree with TRBD1. Trimming at V came to 2 bases and at J to 5 bases, leaving 12 bases not matched to a gene. CDR1 and CDR2 (germline): SGHDT, YYEEEE. The CDR3 is 17 residues long. Here the CDR3 DNA reads TGTGCCAGCAGCTTTTTTACCGGGACAGGGGTGGCTACTGAAGCTTTCTTT. This codes for CASSFFTGTGVATEAFF.

CDR3 DNA sequence: TGTGCCAGCAGTCCACTCTGGGACAGTAGAATGAACACTGAAGCTTTCTTT. Its protein is CASSPLWDSRMNTEAFF. The rearrangement joins TRBV6-6 to TRBJ1-1; 7 positions agree with TRBD1. This CDR3 has 17 amino acids. Germline assignment: CDR1 MNHNY and CDR2 SVGAGI (reference sequence). The ends lost 5 bases at V and 0 bases at J; junction bases unmatched: 12.

The CDR3 DNA reads TGTGCCAGCAGCGTAGTTAGCGGGAGGGTGGCGGATGAGCAGTTCTTC. It encodes CASSVVSGRVADEQFF. The J gene is TRBJ2-1, the V gene TRBV9, with 11 bases that match TRBD2. The germline V gene encodes CDR1 SGDLS and CDR2 YYNGEE. CDR3 length equals 16 residues. V was pared by 0 bases and J by 8 bases, with 7 bases of the junction left unmatched.

The chain employs TRBV30 and TRBJ2-3, with 8 positions matching TRBD1. The J segment lost 4 bases and the V segment lost 2 bases, leaving 8 bases of the junction unmatched. Germline values: CDR1 GTSNPN, CDR2 SVGIG (reference sequence). The length of the CDR3 is 15 residues. The chain's CDR3 is CAWSHGQGVPDTQYF. The CDR3 coding sequence is TGTGCCTGGAGTCATGGACAGGGTGTCCCAGATACGCAGTATTTT.

The chain couples TRBV3-1 (or the pseudogene TRBV3-2) to TRBJ2-2; D is perhaps TRBD2 (6 bases). Trimming took off 6 bases at V and 6 bases at J, with 11 bases between the two ends. Germline V CDR1 and CDR2: LGHDT, YNNKEL (reference sequence). The CDR3 has 13 amino acids. CDR3 amino acids: CASSQTSPGELFF. The CDR3, as DNA: TGTGCCAGCAGTCAGACTAGTCCCGGGGAGCTGTTTTTT.

The J gene is TRBJ1-3, the V gene TRBV6-5, with 7 bases fitting TRBD1. From germline, CDR1 is MNHEY and CDR2 SVGAGI. The CDR3 contains 15 residues. Unmatched junction bases numbered 11, after V lost 6 bases and J lost 6 bases. CDR3 loop: CASSNDRERENTIYF. The CDR3 DNA reads as TGTGCCAGCAGCAACGACAGGGAAAGAGAAAACACCATATATTTT.

The chain joins TRBV5-8 to TRBJ1-6; possible D gene TRBD1, 6 bases. This CDR3 is built from 17 residues. Trimming removed 5 bases from V and 5 bases from J, with 20 bases in between. Germline V gene sequence: CDR1 SGHTS, CDR2 YDEGEE. DNA of the CDR3: TGTGCCAGCAGAAGTTACAGGGAATATATCAATAATTCACCCCTCCACTTT. Translated, it gives CASRSYREYINNSPLHF.

This chain connects TRBV19 to TRBJ2-7; D is possibly TRBD1 (5 bases). Deletions cut 3 bases from V and 3 bases from J, with 12 bases between. This CDR3 has 14 residues. Germline values: CDR1 LNHDA, CDR2 SQIVND (reference sequence). CDR3 sequence (DNA): TGTGCCAGTAGTATCGGTCCCAGGGACTACGAGCAGTACTTC. Translating it yields CASSIGPRDYEQYF. Together with reference TRBV19 and TRBJ2-7, the CDR3 gives the full variable domain: DGGITQSPKYLFRKEGQNVTLSCEQNLNHDAMYWYRQDPGQGLRLIYYSQIVNDFQKGDIAEGYSVSREKKESFPLTVTSAQKNPTAFYLCASSIGPRDYEQYFGPGTRLTVT.

The chain uses TRBV6-9 and TRBJ2-2; 8 nucleotides agree with TRBD1. The CDR3 covers 17 residues. V shed 2 bases and J 3 bases; nucleotides not matched to a gene: 8. Germline CDR1 and CDR2: MNHGY and SVAAGI. The CDR3 loop reads CASSYRVTGEDTGELFF. As DNA, the CDR3 is TGTGCCAGCAGTTATAGGGTGACAGGGGAGGACACCGGGGAGCTGTTTTTT.

The chain couples TRBV7-2 to TRBJ2-3, with a tentative D call TRBD1 (6 bases). The CDR3 is made up of 15 amino acids. Germline V gives CDR1 SGHTA, CDR2 FQGNSA. With 4 bases removed from V and 3 bases from J, the gap between germline ends came to 14 bases. The CDR3 bases are TGTGCCAGCAGCTCCGGACAGTATGGGACAGATACGCAGTATTTT. This encodes CASSSGQYGTDTQYF.

This sequence joins TRBV30 and TRBJ2-1, with 7 bases aligning to TRBD2. The CDR3 covers 15 residues. Unmatched junction bases numbered 6, after V lost 0 bases and J lost 4 bases. CDR1 and CDR2 (germline): GTSNPN, SVGIG (reference sequence). CDR3 nucleotides: TGTGCCTGGAGTGTATCTAGCGGCGTTTACAATGAGCAGTTCTTC. Amino acids: CAWSVSSGVYNEQFF.

The chain recombines TRBV4-1 with TRBJ2-1; no reliable D call. Germline CDR1 reads MGHRA; CDR2 reads YSYEKL. The V end lost 0 bases, the J end lost 0 bases, and 12 bases lay between the germline ends. The CDR3 spans 17 residues. The CDR3 DNA sequence: TGCGCCAGCAGCCAAGATTCTCGGTCGTACTCCTACAATGAGCAGTTCTTC. Translated: CASSQDSRSYSYNEQFF.

Comments on this clone: This sequence may be a read error, since a much larger clone differs from it by one base. The chain couples TRBV11-1 to TRBJ1-4; perhaps TRBD1 as D (5 bases). Germline V gives CDR1 SGHAT, CDR2 FQDESV (reference sequence). This CDR3 is 14 amino acids long. V was pared by 5 bases and J by 0 bases, with 7 bases between. The CDR3 DNA reads as TGTGCCAGCAGCCCGGGGGCAACTAATGAAAAACTGTTTTTT. Protein: CASSPGATNEKLFF.

A word on this clone: Relative to the germline gene, one junction end is altered; a read error may explain this. The chain is built from TRBV19 and TRBJ2-3, with D hard to call. CDR3 length equals 16 residues. The V gene's germline CDR1 is LNHDA and CDR2 SQIVND (reference sequence). CDR3 nucleotides: TGTGCCGGTAGTATAGCCCCGACGGTTGGCGGAGATACGCAGTATTTT. Its translation is CAGSIAPTVGGDTQYF.

The rearrangement uses TRBV5-4 and TRBJ2-2; D is perhaps TRBD1 (9 bases). The V and J ends lost 5 bases and 6 bases respectively, with 17 bases between them. The CDR3 contains 15 residues. CDR1 is SGHNT, CDR2 YYREEE, per germline (reference sequence). The CDR3 DNA follows: TGTGCCAGCAGTGGGACAGGGCGGGGGGCCGGGGAGCTGTTTTTT. Amino acid sequence: CASSGTGRGAGELFF.

This clone was counted once. The V call is TRBV2, the J call TRBJ2-3, with 10 bases fitting TRBD2. CDR1 SNHLY and CDR2 FYNNEI come from the germline V gene. The trim removed 7 bases at V and 4 bases at J, leaving 5 bases unmatched. The CDR3 sequence is 14 residues long. The CDR3 DNA reads TGTGCCAGCACGGGACTAGCGTTCGCAGATACGCAGTATTTT. Its translation: CASTGLAFADTQYF.

This rearrangement joins TRBV23-1 to TRBJ2-3; 9 bases map to TRBD1. TRBV23-1 is an ORF for which the function is uncertain. The CDR3 has 17 amino acids. V lost 3 bases, J lost 6 bases, and 13 bases stayed unmatched. The DNA for the CDR3 is TGCGCCAGCAGTCAGCCTATAACGCGACAGGGGGAGGATACGCAGTATTTT. Translated: CASSQPITRQGEDTQYF.

This chain joins TRBV10-3 and TRBJ1-2; D gene uncertain. CDR3 length: 15 residues. Trimming shortened V by 0 bases and J by 2 bases, and 10 bases separated the two germline ends. CDR1 ENHRY and CDR2 SYGVKD come from the germline V gene. CDR3 DNA: TGTGCCATCAGTGAGTCCCGTACGGGGAACTATGGCTACACCTTC. Translated: CAISESRTGNYGYTF.

This clone was observed once. The chain recombines TRBV24-1 with TRBJ2-2; D not certain. CDR3 length: 15 amino acids. Per germline, CDR1 KGHDR and CDR2 SFDVKD. Deletions cut 0 bases from V and 1 base from J, with 5 bases between. The CDR3 region is CATSDLTGNTGELFF. CDR3 nucleotide sequence: TGTGCCACCAGTGATTTGACCGGGAACACCGGGGAGCTGTTTTTT.

This chain links TRBV19 with TRBJ2-5; 7 nucleotides match TRBD1. This CDR3 is 16 amino acids long. The J segment lost 1 base and the V segment lost 4 bases, leaving 9 bases of the junction unmatched. Germline CDR1 and CDR2: LNHDA and SQIVND (reference sequence). CDR3 sequence reads: CASSRPATGRQETQYF. In DNA form, the CDR3 reads TGTGCCAGTAGTAGACCGGCGACAGGGCGCCAAGAGACCCAGTACTTC.

The CDR3 coding sequence is TGTGCCAGCAGTTTACAGGGTTTGGGCACTGAAGCTTTCTTT. Translated: CASSLQGLGTEAFF. The V and J genes are TRBV28 and TRBJ1-1; TRBD1 might be the D (5 bases). The germline V gene encodes CDR1 MDHEN and CDR2 SYDVKM. The V end was cut by 2 bases, the J end by 4 bases, with 11 bases between. CDR3 length: 14 residues.

The genes are TRBV28 and TRBJ1-3, with TRBD1 matching 10 bases. The CDR3 contains 15 residues. V trimming: 5 bases; J trimming: 3 bases; junction bases outside the gene matches: 4. The germline gives CDR1 MDHEN, CDR2 SYDVKM. The CDR3 protein is CASSGDRGIGNTIYF. The CDR3 DNA follows: TGTGCCAGCAGTGGGGACAGGGGCATTGGAAACACCATATATTTT.

The chain is built from TRBV19 and TRBJ2-7; 11 nucleotides match TRBD2. The V segment lost 3 bases and the J segment 6 bases; nucleotides outside the gene matches: 10. The V gene's germline CDR1 is LNHDA and CDR2 SQIVND (reference sequence). The CDR3 runs 16 residues. The CDR3 sequence: CASSIIATSGRGEQYF. CDR3 nucleotides: TGTGCCAGTAGTATTATAGCAACTAGCGGGAGAGGCGAGCAGTACTTC. Variable domain in full (rest from reference TRBV19 and TRBJ2-7): DGGITQSPKYLFRKEGQNVTLSCEQNLNHDAMYWYRQDPGQGLRLIYYSQIVNDFQKGDIAEGYSVSREKKESFPLTVTSAQKNPTAFYLCASSIIATSGRGEQYFGPGTRLTVT.

This chain joins TRBV6-5 and TRBJ2-1; unclear D gene. The CDR3 length is 12 residues. Trimming took off 9 bases at V and 4 bases at J, with 10 bases between the two ends. Germline V gives CDR1 MNHEY, CDR2 SVGAGI. The CDR3 DNA is TGTGCCAGTGTAACGACTTACAATGAGCAGTTCTTC. The encoded protein is CASVTTYNEQFF.

The V call is TRBV7-3, the J call TRBJ2-3; D is possibly TRBD1 (6 bases). Trimming removed 5 bases from V and 4 bases from J, with 22 bases in between. Germline-derived CDR1 and CDR2 are SGHTA and FQGTGA. This CDR3 has 17 amino acids. This chain's CDR3 is CASSPLMGARSADTQYF. DNA for the CDR3: TGTGCCAGCAGCCCACTCATGGGGGCCCGATCGGCAGATACGCAGTATTTT.

V is TRBV20-1 and J is TRBJ2-5; maybe TRBD1 (6 bases). The CDR3 consists of 14 residues. Trimming removed 3 bases from V and 5 bases from J, with 16 bases in between. The V gene's germline CDR1 is DFQATT and CDR2 SNEGSKA (reference sequence). CDR3 nucleotide sequence: TGCAGTGCTAGTATACCAGGGGTGGAGGAGACCCAGTACTTC. Its translation is CSASIPGVEETQYF.

V gene TRBV30 combines with J gene TRBJ1-2, with D perhaps TRBD1 (6 bases). The CDR3 extends over 12 amino acids. Trimming took 1 base from V and 6 from J, leaving 9 bases between them. Germline loops: CDR1 GTSNPN, CDR2 SVGIG (reference sequence). The CDR3 coding sequence is TGTGCCTGGAGTGAACAGGGCAATGGCTACACCTTC. It translates to CAWSEQGNGYTF. The whole variable domain, filled in from reference TRBV30 and TRBJ1-2, reads SQTIHQWPATLVQPVGSPLSLECTVEGTSNPNLYWYRQAAGRGLQLLFYSVGIGQISSEVPQNLSASRPQDRQFILSSKKLLLSDSGFYLCAWSEQGNGYTFGSGTRLTVV.

This clone has a single count. The J gene is TRBJ1-3, the V gene TRBV28, with D possibly TRBD1 on 5 matching bases. Germline CDR1 reads MDHEN; CDR2 reads SYDVKM. This CDR3 is built from 14 residues. Trimming stripped 2 bases from V and 2 bases from J, with 7 bases between. The CDR3 spells CASSLGRAGNTIYF. CDR3 in DNA: TGTGCCAGCAGTTTAGGCAGGGCTGGAAACACCATATATTTT.

This chain joins TRBV9 and TRBJ2-5, with a tentative D call TRBD2 (6 bases). This CDR3 is built from 15 residues. Trimming shortened V by 0 bases and J by 1 base, and 10 bases separated the two germline ends. From germline, CDR1 is SGDLS and CDR2 YYNGEE. The CDR3: CASSVGWRGQETQYF. The CDR3 DNA follows: TGTGCCAGCAGCGTAGGCTGGAGGGGCCAAGAGACCCAGTACTTC.

This chain joins TRBV29-1 and TRBJ1-2, with TRBD1 as a possible D gene (6 bases). Trimming cost V 0 bases and J 9 bases, with 14 bases left between them. Germline CDR1 is SQVTM and CDR2 is ANQGSEA. This CDR3 contains 13 residues. CDR3 amino acids: CSVEDGGRKSYTF. In nucleotides, the CDR3 is TGCAGCGTTGAAGACGGGGGGCGGAAAAGCTACACCTTC.

This clone was seen more than once but under ten times. The V gene is TRBV6-5, the J gene TRBJ1-3; D gene uncertain. V was shortened by 0 bases and J by 6 bases, with 12 bases between the two germline ends. The germline CDR1 and CDR2 sequences are MNHEY and SVGAGI. The CDR3 is 15 amino acids. The CDR3 sequence is CASSYSIDNKNTIYF. The DNA of the CDR3 is TGTGCCAGCAGTTACTCGATCGACAATAAAAACACCATATATTTT.

Written as DNA, the CDR3 is TGTGCCAGCAGCTTACAGGCCGCGGGATTGCACACAGATACGCAGTATTTT. Translation: CASSLQAAGLHTDTQYF. The J gene is TRBJ2-3, the V gene TRBV7-3; possible D gene TRBD2, 6 bases. Trimming left V 2 bases short and J 2 bases short, with 17 bases between. The CDR3 runs 17 residues. Per the germline V gene, CDR1 is SGHTA and CDR2 is FQGTGA.